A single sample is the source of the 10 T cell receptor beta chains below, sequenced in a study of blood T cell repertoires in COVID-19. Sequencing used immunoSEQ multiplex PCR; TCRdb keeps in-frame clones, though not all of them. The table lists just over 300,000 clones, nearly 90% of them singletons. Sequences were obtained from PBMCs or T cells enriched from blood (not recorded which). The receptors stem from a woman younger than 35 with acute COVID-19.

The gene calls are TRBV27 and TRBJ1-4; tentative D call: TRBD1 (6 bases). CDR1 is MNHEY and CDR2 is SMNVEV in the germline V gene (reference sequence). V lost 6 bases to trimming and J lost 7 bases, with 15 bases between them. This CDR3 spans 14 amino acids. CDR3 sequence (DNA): TGTGCCAGCAGGGAACAGGGTAATCTTGAAAAACTGTTTTTT. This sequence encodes CASREQGNLEKLFF.

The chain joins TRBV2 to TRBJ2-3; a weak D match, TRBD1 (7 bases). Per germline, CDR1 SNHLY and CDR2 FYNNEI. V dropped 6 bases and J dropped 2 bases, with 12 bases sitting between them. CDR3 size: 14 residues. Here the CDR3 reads CASREGQPTDTQYF. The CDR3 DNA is TGTGCCAGCAGGGAGGGACAGCCCACAGATACGCAGTATTTT. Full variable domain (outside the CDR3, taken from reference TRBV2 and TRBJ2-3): EPEVTQTPSHQVTQMGQEVILRCVPISNHLYFYWYRQILGQKVEFLVSFYNNEISEKSEIFDDQFSVERPDGSNFTLKIRSTKLEDSAMYFCASREGQPTDTQYFGPGTRLTVL.

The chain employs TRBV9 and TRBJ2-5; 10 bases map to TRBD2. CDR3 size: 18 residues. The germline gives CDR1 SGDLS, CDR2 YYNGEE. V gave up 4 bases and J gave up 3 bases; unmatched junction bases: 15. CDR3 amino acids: CASSLRGLAGVGEETQYF. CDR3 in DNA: TGTGCCAGCAGCCTGAGGGGTCTAGCGGGAGTTGGGGAAGAGACCCAGTACTTC.

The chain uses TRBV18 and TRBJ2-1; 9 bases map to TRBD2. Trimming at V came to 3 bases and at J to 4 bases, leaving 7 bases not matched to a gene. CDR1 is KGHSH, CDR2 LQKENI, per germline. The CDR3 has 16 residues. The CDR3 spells CASSPPSGRSYNEQFF. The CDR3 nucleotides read TGTGCCAGCTCACCCCCAAGCGGGAGGTCGTACAATGAGCAGTTCTTC. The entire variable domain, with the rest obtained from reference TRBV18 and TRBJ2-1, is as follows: NAGVMQNPRHLVRRRGQEARLRCSPMKGHSHVYWYRQLPEEGLKFMVYLQKENIIDESGMPKERFSAEFPKEGPSILRIQQVVRGDSAAYFCASSPPSGRSYNEQFFGPGTRLTVL.

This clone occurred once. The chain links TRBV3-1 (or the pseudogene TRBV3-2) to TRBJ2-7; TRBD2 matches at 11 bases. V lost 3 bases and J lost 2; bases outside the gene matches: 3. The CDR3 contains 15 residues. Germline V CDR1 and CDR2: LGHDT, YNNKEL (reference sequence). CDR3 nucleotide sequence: TGTGCCAGCAGCCATCTAGCGGGAGGCGCCTACGAGCAGTACTTC. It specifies CASSHLAGGAYEQYF.

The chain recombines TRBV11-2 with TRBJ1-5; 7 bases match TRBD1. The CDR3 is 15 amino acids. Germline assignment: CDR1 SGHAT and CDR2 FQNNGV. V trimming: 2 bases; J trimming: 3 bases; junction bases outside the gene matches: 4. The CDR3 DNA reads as TGTGCCAGCAGCTTAAAAGGGACAGCCAATCAGCCCCAGCATTTT. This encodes CASSLKGTANQPQHF.

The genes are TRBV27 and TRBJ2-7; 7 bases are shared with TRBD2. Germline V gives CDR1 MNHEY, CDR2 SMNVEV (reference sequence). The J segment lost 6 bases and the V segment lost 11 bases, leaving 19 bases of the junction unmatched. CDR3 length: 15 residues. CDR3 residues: CAGWGMEGRDCEQYF. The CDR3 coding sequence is TGTGCCGGGTGGGGTATGGAGGGGAGGGATTGCGAGCAGTACTTC.

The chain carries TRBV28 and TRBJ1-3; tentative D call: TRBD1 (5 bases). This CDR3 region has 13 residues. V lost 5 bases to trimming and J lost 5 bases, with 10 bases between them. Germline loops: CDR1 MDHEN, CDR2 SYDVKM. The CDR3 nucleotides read TGTGCCAGCAGTCCAGGGCCCCGAAACACCATATATTTT. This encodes CASSPGPRNTIYF.

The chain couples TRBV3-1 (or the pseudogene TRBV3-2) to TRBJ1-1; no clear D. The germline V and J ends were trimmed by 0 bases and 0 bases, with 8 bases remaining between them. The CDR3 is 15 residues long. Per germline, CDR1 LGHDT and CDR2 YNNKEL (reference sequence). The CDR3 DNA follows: TGTGCCAGCAGCCAAGAACCCGGGATGAACACTGAAGCTTTCTTT. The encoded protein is CASSQEPGMNTEAFF.

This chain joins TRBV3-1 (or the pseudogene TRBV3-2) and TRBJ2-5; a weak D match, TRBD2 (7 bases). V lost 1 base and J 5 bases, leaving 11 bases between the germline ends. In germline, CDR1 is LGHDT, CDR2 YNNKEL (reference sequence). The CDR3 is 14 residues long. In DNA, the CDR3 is TGTGCCAGCAGCCAAGGGGGAGGGGGGGAGACCCAGTACTTC. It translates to CASSQGGGGETQYF.